These 9 T cell receptor beta chains were all obtained from the same sample, sequenced in a study of shared clonotypes between healthy human individuals. Measured with immunoSEQ multiplex PCR; TCRdb has only the in-frame clones, and not every one. This sample has roughly 1,100,000 clones, with about 80% found just once. The sequenced sample was memory CD4+ T cells sorted from blood. Subset of the sample: CD45RA-negative fraction. The receptors stem from a man between 18 and 29 years old in good health.

The J gene is TRBJ2-3, the V gene TRBV5-4; 7 bases match TRBD1. CDR1 is SGHNT and CDR2 is YYREEE in the germline V gene (reference sequence). This CDR3 has 15 amino acids. V shed 2 bases and J 6 bases; nucleotides not matched to a gene: 9. The CDR3 here is CASSLLRQGMDTQYF. CDR3 DNA: TGTGCCAGCAGCTTACTTCGACAGGGAATGGATACGCAGTATTTT.

In regard to this clone: Other DNA sequences of this sample code for an identical CDR3. The chain employs TRBV6-5 and TRBJ1-1; 10 bases fit TRBD1. Per the germline V gene, CDR1 is MNHEY and CDR2 is SVGAGI. J lost 5 bases, V lost 2 bases, and 2 bases had no gene match. The CDR3 loop spans 14 amino acids. The DNA for the CDR3 is TGTGCCAGCAGTTACGGACAGGGGGGAACTGAAGCTTTCTTT. It translates to CASSYGQGGTEAFF.

J is TRBJ1-2 and V is TRBV28, with unresolved D. Germline-derived CDR1 and CDR2 are MDHEN and SYDVKM. The V end was cut by 4 bases, the J end by 1 base, with 10 bases between. The CDR3 spans 14 residues. In DNA, the CDR3 is TGTGCCAGCAGTTGGGTGACACTTAACTATGGCTACACCTTC. It codes for CASSWVTLNYGYTF.

V gene TRBV11-2 combines with J gene TRBJ1-5; tentatively, D is TRBD1 (5 bases). Trimming pared 1 base from V and 4 bases from J, leaving 11 bases between. Germline V gene lookup returns CDR1 SGHAT and CDR2 FQNNGV. This CDR3 spans 15 amino acids. CDR3 bases: TGTGCCAGCAGCTTAGGTTGGGGGGGTAATCAGCCCCAGCATTTT. The encoded protein is CASSLGWGGNQPQHF.

This clone was found a few times. One end of the junction varies from germline; a read error may be responsible. The J gene is TRBJ2-2, the V gene TRBV7-7; D remains ambiguous. CDR3 size: 14 residues. The V gene's germline CDR1 is SSHAT and CDR2 FNYEAQ (reference sequence). The CDR3 DNA sequence: TGTGCTAGCAGCTTAGGTGTCGATACCGGGGAGCTGTTTTTT. Amino acids: CASSLGVDTGELFF.

The chain carries TRBV10-1 and TRBJ1-6; tentative D call: TRBD1 (6 bases). V shed 4 bases and J shed 9 bases, with 13 bases lying between them. This CDR3 has 14 amino acids. Germline CDR1 and CDR2: WNHNN and SYGVQD (reference sequence). The CDR3 DNA is TGCGCCAGCAGTGGACAGGCCATAGGTTCACCCCTCCACTTT. This translates into CASSGQAIGSPLHF.

This chain connects TRBV18 to TRBJ2-4; 9 bases agree with TRBD1. Looked up from germline, CDR1 is KGHSH and CDR2 is LQKENI. The CDR3 loop spans 16 amino acids. V was clipped by 3 bases and J by 1 base; unmatched bases: 4. CDR3 sequence reads: CASSPQGTGAKNIQYF. CDR3 DNA sequence: TGTGCCAGCTCACCGCAGGGGACAGGGGCCAAAAACATTCAGTACTTC.

The chain joins TRBV14 to TRBJ2-7; D is uncertain. The germline V gene encodes CDR1 SGHDN and CDR2 FVKESK. This CDR3 spans 13 amino acids. V was trimmed by 4 bases and J by 5 bases, leaving 12 bases between them. The CDR3 nucleotides are TGTGCCAGCAGCCTATCCCCAGGTAACGAGCAGTACTTC. Translation: CASSLSPGNEQYF.

The chain employs TRBV4-2 and TRBJ1-4, with 8 nucleotides matching TRBD1. V shed 3 bases, J shed 10 bases, and the junction held 7 bases outside the gene matches. Germline CDR1 and CDR2: LGHNA and YNFKEQ. The length of the CDR3 is 14 residues. The CDR3 here is CASSHAGTGVKLFF. The CDR3 DNA is TGTGCCAGCAGCCACGCCGGGACAGGTGTAAAACTGTTTTTT.